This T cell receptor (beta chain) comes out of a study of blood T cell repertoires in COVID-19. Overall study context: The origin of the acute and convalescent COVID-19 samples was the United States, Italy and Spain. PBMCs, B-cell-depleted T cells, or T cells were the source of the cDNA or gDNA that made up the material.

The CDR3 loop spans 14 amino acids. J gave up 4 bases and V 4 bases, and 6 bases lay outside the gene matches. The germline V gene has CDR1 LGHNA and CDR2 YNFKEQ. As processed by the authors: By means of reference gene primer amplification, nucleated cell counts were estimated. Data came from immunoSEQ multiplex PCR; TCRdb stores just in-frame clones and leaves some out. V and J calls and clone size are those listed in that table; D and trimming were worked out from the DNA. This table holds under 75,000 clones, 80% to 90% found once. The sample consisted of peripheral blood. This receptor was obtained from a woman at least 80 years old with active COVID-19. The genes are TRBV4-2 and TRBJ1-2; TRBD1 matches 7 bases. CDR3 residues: CASSRQGQFYGYTF. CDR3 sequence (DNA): TGTGCCAGCAGCCGACAGGGACAGTTCTATGGCTACACCTTC.